The 15 T cell receptor beta chains listed next were all sequenced from one sample in a study of cytomegalovirus exposure and HLA in healthy donors. PCR amplification relied on 60 Vbeta primers (plus 13 Jbeta primers). Some clones are missing from TCRdb's copy, which holds only in-frame ones; the method was immunoSEQ multiplex PCR. The sample contains under 170,000 clones, about four fifths of which appear only once. Sequencing was performed on PBMCs. The receptor source for this set is a middle-aged man in good health and CMV-seropositive.

V usage is TRBV27 and J usage is TRBJ2-1; D is unclear. The CDR3 totals 13 residues. V was trimmed by 5 bases and J by 3 bases, leaving 8 bases between them. Germline V CDR1 and CDR2: MNHEY, SMNVEV (reference sequence). The CDR3: CASSSEGYNEQFF. CDR3 nucleotide sequence: TGTGCCAGCAGTAGCGAAGGCTACAATGAGCAGTTCTTC.

V gene TRBV28 combines with J gene TRBJ1-5, with D possibly TRBD1 on 5 matching bases. The germline gives CDR1 MDHEN, CDR2 SYDVKM. The CDR3 runs 16 residues. The V end lost 10 bases, the J end lost 0 bases, and 19 bases lay between the germline ends. CDR3 residues: CATVSGHPGSNQPQHF. The CDR3 DNA is TGTGCCACTGTCTCTGGACATCCCGGTAGCAATCAGCCCCAGCATTTT.

V is TRBV2 and J is TRBJ1-6; possible D gene TRBD1, 5 bases. Trimming removed 8 bases from V and 7 bases from J, with 12 bases in between. The CDR3 extends over 13 amino acids. CDR1 and CDR2 from the germline V gene are SNHLY and FYNNEI. DNA of the CDR3: TGTGCCAGCGTCGCGGGGCGAAATTCACCCCTCCACTTT. It specifies CASVAGRNSPLHF.

This chain uses TRBV5-1 with TRBJ2-1; the D gene is possibly TRBD2 (6 bases). The CDR3 is 14 residues long. With 3 bases removed from V and 9 bases from J, the gap between germline ends came to 16 bases. The germline CDR1 and CDR2 sequences are SGHRS and YFSETQ. The chain's CDR3 is CASSSWEREREQFF. CDR3 sequence (DNA): TGCGCCAGCAGCTCTTGGGAACGGGAGCGTGAGCAGTTCTTC.

The V and J genes are TRBV7-3 and TRBJ2-1; 13 bases map to TRBD2. This CDR3 is 15 amino acids long. CDR1 and CDR2 from the germline V gene are SGHTA and FQGTGA. Trimming took 5 bases from V and 6 from J; bases not matched to a gene: 4. In DNA form, the CDR3 reads TGTGCCAGCAGCCCGAGGACTAGCGGGAGCAATGAGCAGTTCTTC. Translating it yields CASSPRTSGSNEQFF.

This clone occurred once. The V gene is TRBV4-1, the J gene TRBJ2-7, with 7 bases that match TRBD1. V trimming: 2 bases; J trimming: 0 bases; junction bases outside the gene matches: 13. Germline V gene data show CDR1 as MGHRA and CDR2 as YSYEKL. This CDR3 spans 18 amino acids. CDR3 sequence: CASSQLLSGQAFSYEQYF. The CDR3 DNA reads as TGCGCCAGCAGCCAATTGCTATCCGGACAGGCTTTCTCCTACGAGCAGTACTTC.

This chain uses TRBV30 with TRBJ2-6; 12 nucleotides align to TRBD1. Germline lookup yields CDR1 GTSNPN and CDR2 SVGIG (reference sequence). CDR3 length equals 17 residues. After removal of 6 bases from V and 0 bases from J, the junction contained 6 bases not matched to a gene. CDR3 in DNA: TGTGCCTGCCCCGGGGGACAGGGGGCCTCTGGGGCCAACGTCCTGACTTTC. This encodes CACPGGQGASGANVLTF. Based on the CDR3 plus reference TRBV30 and TRBJ2-6, the full variable domain is SQTIHQWPATLVQPVGSPLSLECTVEGTSNPNLYWYRQAAGRGLQLLFYSVGIGQISSEVPQNLSASRPQDRQFILSSKKLLLSDSGFYLCACPGGQGASGANVLTFGAGSRLTVL.

V and J are TRBV6-1 and TRBJ2-7; 9 bases are shared with TRBD1. J was trimmed by 3 bases and V by 1 base; bases with no gene match: 7. The CDR3 is made up of 16 amino acids. Germline V gene sequence: CDR1 MNHNS, CDR2 SASEGT. The CDR3 nucleotides read TGTGCCAGCAGTGAAGAGGAGGGACAGGGCTACTACGAGCAGTACTTC. This translates into CASSEEEGQGYYEQYF.

In DNA, the CDR3 is TGTGCCACCGAGGGGAGGGGGTATCAGCCCCAGCATTTT. It codes for CATEGRGYQPQHF. J is TRBJ1-5 and V is TRBV28, with D tentatively TRBD1 (6 bases). Per the germline V gene, CDR1 is MDHEN and CDR2 is SYDVKM. The CDR3 covers 13 residues. V gave up 10 bases and J gave up 5 bases, with 15 bases separating them.

Written as DNA, the CDR3 is TGTGCCAGCAGTGGGGACAGGGGGCGTGAAAAACTGTTTTTT. Residues: CASSGDRGREKLFF. This chain joins TRBV7-9 and TRBJ1-4; 12 nucleotides agree with TRBD1. The V gene's germline CDR1 is SEHNR and CDR2 FQNEAQ (reference sequence). J gave up 7 bases and V 6 bases, and 3 bases lay outside the gene matches. This CDR3 contains 14 residues.

J is TRBJ1-1 and V is TRBV5-4, with D perhaps TRBD1 (5 bases). This CDR3 has 14 amino acids. The V and J ends lost 10 bases and 1 base respectively, with 17 bases between them. CDR1 and CDR2 (germline): SGHNT, YYREEE (reference sequence). The CDR3 loop is CAVRGGTSNTEAFF. Here the CDR3 DNA reads TGTGCCGTCCGCGGCGGGACGTCGAACACTGAAGCTTTCTTT. Full variable domain (remainder filled in from reference TRBV5-4 and TRBJ1-1): ETGVTQSPTHLIKTRGQQVTLRCSSQSGHNTVSWYQQALGQGPQFIFQYYREEENGRGNFPPRFSGLQFPNYSSELNVNALELDDSALYLCAVRGGTSNTEAFFGQGTRLTVV.

This clone came up a few times. The gene calls are TRBV18 and TRBJ2-1; 8 bases map to TRBD1. Germline lookup yields CDR1 KGHSH and CDR2 LQKENI. The CDR3 sequence is 15 residues long. V gave up 4 bases and J gave up 6 bases; unmatched junction bases: 8. CDR3 DNA sequence: TGTGCCAGCTCACAACCCGGGACAGGAGGCAATGAGCAGTTCTTC. Its protein product is CASSQPGTGGNEQFF.

The chain uses TRBV6-5 and TRBJ1-2; D remains unclear. Germline V CDR1 and CDR2: MNHEY, SVGAGI. The CDR3 is 15 residues long. V was trimmed by 5 bases and J by 8 bases, leaving 21 bases between them. CDR3 amino acids: CASSTFTELAGGYTF. The CDR3 region has the DNA TGTGCCAGCAGTACGTTCACGGAGCTTGCTGGAGGCTACACCTTC.

The table lists this clone with a few counts. In the same sample, other DNA sequences code for this CDR3. The chain couples TRBV29-1 to TRBJ2-7; TRBD2 agrees at 12 bases. This CDR3 spans 14 amino acids. CDR1 is SQVTM and CDR2 is ANQGSEA in the germline V gene. V gave up 6 bases and J gave up 7 bases; unmatched junction bases: 10. The CDR3 sequence: CSVGLAGGPKEQYF. The CDR3 coding sequence is TGCAGCGTGGGGCTAGCGGGAGGGCCGAAGGAGCAGTACTTC.

This chain connects TRBV2 to TRBJ2-1, with 8 nucleotides matching TRBD2. CDR1 is SNHLY, CDR2 FYNNEI, per germline. The CDR3 runs to 14 residues. The V segment lost 5 bases and the J segment 5 bases; nucleotides outside the gene matches: 5. The CDR3 loop reads CASSLGLADNEQFF. DNA of the CDR3: TGTGCCAGCAGTCTCGGACTAGCAGACAATGAGCAGTTCTTC.